A selection of T cell receptor beta chains follows, all from one sample in a study of blood T cell repertoires in COVID-19. Sequenced by immunoSEQ multiplex PCR; TCRdb stores in-frame clones only, minus some. The data show 160,000 or so clones, roughly 89% seen once. The sample taken for sequencing was peripheral blood. The receptors were sampled from a woman in her 70s with COVID-19, enrolled during active disease. Each CDR3 is given with its conserved first and last residue. A D gene is named only where the DNA matches it firmly. Size is stated for part of the rows, as once, few or many counts, or as a class when the clone is expanded.

V gene	clone size	J gene	D gene	CDR3 protein	CDR3 DNA
TRBV6-4	-	TRBJ1-1	-	CASSETGTTEAFF	TGTGCCAGCAGTGAAACGGGTACCACTGAAGCTTTCTTT
TRBV28	-	TRBJ1-1	TRBD1	CASSSEGQGNTEAFF	TGTGCCAGCAGTTCCGAGGGACAGGGGAACACTGAAGCTTTCTTT
TRBV18	-	TRBJ2-4	-	CASSPSGTPGIQYF	TGTGCCAGCTCACCATCCGGGACACCCGGCATTCAGTACTTC
TRBV28	-	TRBJ1-3	-	CASRQAGTSSGNTIYF	TGTGCCAGCAGACAAGCCGGGACAAGCTCTGGAAACACCATATATTTT
TRBV5-1	-	TRBJ2-5	TRBD2	CASSFYGGETQYF	TGCGCCAGCAGCTTCTACGGGGGGGAGACCCAGTACTTC
TRBV9	-	TRBJ2-1	-	CASSVAGGNNEQFF	TGTGCCAGCAGCGTAGCTGGCGGAAACAATGAGCAGTTCTTC
TRBV6-2/TRBV6-3	-	TRBJ1-2	TRBD1	CASSLQGSYGYTF	TGTGCCAGCAGCCTACAGGGGTCCTATGGCTACACCTTC
TRBV11-3	few	TRBJ2-1	-	CASSSIAQGRHEQFF	TGTGCCAGCAGCTCCATCGCGCAGGGAAGGCATGAGCAGTTCTTC
TRBV11-2	-	TRBJ2-3	-	CASRSLFRGPTDTQYF	TGTGCCAGCAGGTCCCTGTTTAGGGGCCCCACAGATACGCAGTATTTT
TRBV6-5	-	TRBJ1-6	-	CASSSSGRGNSPLHF	TGTGCCAGCAGTTCCTCCGGCAGGGGCAATTCACCCCTCCACTTT
TRBV6-1	once	TRBJ2-5	TRBD2	CASSGLKRGGMKTQYF	TGTGCCAGCAGTGGACTCAAGCGGGGGGGCATGAAGACCCAGTACTTC
TRBV5-1	-	TRBJ1-4	-	CASSVQGPGNEKLFF	TGCGCCAGCAGCGTTCAGGGGCCTGGTAATGAAAAACTGTTTTTT
TRBV25-1	-	TRBJ1-6	TRBD1	CASSQTGTNSPLHF	TGTGCCAGCAGTCAGACAGGGACTAATTCACCCCTCCACTTT
TRBV9	-	TRBJ1-4	TRBD1	CASSPNTGGRNEKLFF	TGTGCCAGCAGTCCGAACACAGGGGGAAGGAATGAAAAACTGTTTTTT
TRBV3-1/TRBV3-2	-	TRBJ2-2	TRBD2	CASSHSAGGNTGELFF	TGTGCCAGCAGCCATTCCGCGGGGGGGAACACCGGGGAGCTGTTTTTT
TRBV19	once	TRBJ2-3	-	CASSITSGGPWDTQYF	TGTGCCAGTAGTATCACTTCAGGGGGGCCATGGGATACGCAGTATTTT
TRBV30	-	TRBJ2-7	TRBD1	CAWSSSRQGFYEQYF	TGTGCCTGGAGTTCCAGCCGACAGGGCTTCTACGAGCAGTACTTC
TRBV9	once	TRBJ2-1	TRBD1	CASSREDREPYNEQFF	TGTGCCAGCAGCAGAGAGGACAGGGAGCCATACAATGAGCAGTTCTTC
TRBV28	-	TRBJ1-1	-	CASLGGRVTEAFF	TGTGCCAGTCTTGGAGGGCGGGTCACTGAAGCTTTCTTT
TRBV2	-	TRBJ1-1	-	CASSQAGYVNTEAFF	TGTGCCAGCAGCCAAGCAGGGTATGTGAACACTGAAGCTTTCTTT
TRBV7-9	-	TRBJ2-3	-	CASSPSPENTDTQYF	TGTGCCAGCAGCCCTTCCCCTGAGAACACAGATACGCAGTATTTT
TRBV5-1	few	TRBJ1-2	TRBD1	CASSLTGGGYTF	TGCGCCAGCAGCCTAACAGGGGGAGGCTACACCTTC
TRBV5-1	-	TRBJ1-2	TRBD1	CASSKDRLHNGYTF	TGCGCCAGCAGCAAGGACAGGCTCCATAATGGCTACACCTTC
TRBV5-1	-	TRBJ2-2	-	CASSLEGARSLANTGELFF	TGCGCCAGCAGCTTGGAGGGAGCCAGGAGCTTAGCGAACACCGGGGAGCTGTTTTTT
TRBV6-6	-	TRBJ1-2	-	CASSRVGATTLYGYTF	TGTGCCAGCAGCCGTGTGGGGGCAACCACCCTCTATGGCTACACCTTC
TRBV27	-	TRBJ1-1	TRBD1	CASSFSGQGNTEAFF	TGTGCCAGCAGTTTTTCGGGACAGGGGAACACTGAAGCTTTCTTT
TRBV10-3	-	TRBJ1-1	TRBD1	CAIRTGTENTEAFF	TGTGCCATCAGGACCGGGACAGAGAACACTGAAGCTTTCTTT
TRBV19	-	TRBJ1-2	TRBD1	CASTDTGTGGGYGYTF	TGTGCCAGTACCGATACCGGGACAGGGGGCGGCTATGGCTACACCTTC
TRBV4-1	-	TRBJ2-3	TRBD1	CASRNTGADTQYF	TGCGCCAGCAGGAACACAGGGGCAGATACGCAGTATTTT
TRBV5-4	-	TRBJ2-7	-	CASSLDGRVYEQYF	TGTGCCAGCAGCTTGGATGGCAGGGTCTACGAGCAGTACTTC
TRBV9	-	TRBJ1-2	-	CASGAGGFFGGYTF	TGTGCCAGCGGCGCGGGTGGGTTTTTCGGTGGCTACACCTTC
TRBV14	-	TRBJ1-1	-	CASSQGYARNTEAFF	TGTGCCAGCAGCCAAGGATATGCGAGGAACACTGAAGCTTTCTTT
TRBV3-1/TRBV3-2	-	TRBJ2-4	TRBD1	CASSGKGQVSPGIQYF	TGTGCCAGCAGCGGAAAAGGACAGGTTTCCCCGGGGATTCAGTACTTC
TRBV2	-	TRBJ1-4	-	CASAPGYLYQKGLNEKLFF	TGTGCCAGCGCGCCTGGATATTTGTACCAAAAGGGGCTAAATGAAAAACTGTTTTTT
TRBV19	once	TRBJ1-2	-	CASSIDRSNYGYTF	TGTGCCAGTAGTATAGACAGAAGTAACTATGGCTACACCTTC